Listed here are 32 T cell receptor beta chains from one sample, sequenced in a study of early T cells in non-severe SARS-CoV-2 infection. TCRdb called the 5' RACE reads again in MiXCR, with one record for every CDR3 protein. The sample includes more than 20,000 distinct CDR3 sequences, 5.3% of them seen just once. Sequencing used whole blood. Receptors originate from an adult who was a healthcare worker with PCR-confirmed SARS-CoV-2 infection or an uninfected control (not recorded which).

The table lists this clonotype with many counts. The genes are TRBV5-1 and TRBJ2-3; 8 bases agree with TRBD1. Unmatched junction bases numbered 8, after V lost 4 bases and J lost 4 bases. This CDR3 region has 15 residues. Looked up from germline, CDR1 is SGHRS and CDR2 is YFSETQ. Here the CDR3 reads CASSTGQGVADTQYF. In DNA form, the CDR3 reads TGCGCCAGCAGCACAGGACAGGGAGTCGCAGATACGCAGTATTTT.

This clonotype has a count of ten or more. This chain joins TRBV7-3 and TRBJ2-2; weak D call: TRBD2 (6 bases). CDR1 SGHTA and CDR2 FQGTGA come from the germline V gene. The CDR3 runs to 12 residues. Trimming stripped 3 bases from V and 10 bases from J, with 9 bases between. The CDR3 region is CASSLGGAELFF. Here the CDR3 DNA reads TGTGCCAGCAGCTTGGGGGGAGCGGAGCTGTTTTTT. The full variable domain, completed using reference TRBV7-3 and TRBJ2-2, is GAGVSQTPSNKVTEKGKYVELRCDPISGHTALYWYRQSLGQGPEFLIYFQGTGAADDSGLPNDRFFAVRPEGSVSTLKIQRTERGDSAVYLCASSLGGAELFFGEGSRLTVL.

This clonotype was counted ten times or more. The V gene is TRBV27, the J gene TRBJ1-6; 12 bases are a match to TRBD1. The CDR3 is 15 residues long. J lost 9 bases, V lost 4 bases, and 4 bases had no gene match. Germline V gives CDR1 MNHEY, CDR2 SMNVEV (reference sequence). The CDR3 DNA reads TGTGCCAGCAGTTGGGGGACAGGGGGCATTTCACCCCTCCACTTT. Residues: CASSWGTGGISPLHF.

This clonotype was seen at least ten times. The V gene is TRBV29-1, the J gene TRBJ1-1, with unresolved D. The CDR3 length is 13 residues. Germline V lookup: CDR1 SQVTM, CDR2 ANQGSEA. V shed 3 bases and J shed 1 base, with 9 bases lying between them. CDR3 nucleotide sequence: TGCAGCGTTGATGTGGTATCGAACACTGAAGCTTTCTTT. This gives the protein CSVDVVSNTEAFF.

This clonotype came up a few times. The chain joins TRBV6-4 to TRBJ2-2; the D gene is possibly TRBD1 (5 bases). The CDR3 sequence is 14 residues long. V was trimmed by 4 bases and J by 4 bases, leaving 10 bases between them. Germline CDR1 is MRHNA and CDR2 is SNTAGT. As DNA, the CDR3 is TGTGCCAGCAGTGGGACACCTGGCACCGGGGAGCTGTTTTTT. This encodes CASSGTPGTGELFF.

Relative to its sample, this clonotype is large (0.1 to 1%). CDR3: CASSRDRWNIQYF. For the CDR3, the DNA is TGTGCCAGCAGCCGGGACAGATGGAACATTCAGTACTTC. The rearrangement joins TRBV5-6 to TRBJ2-4, with 7 bases fitting TRBD1. The CDR3 has 13 amino acids. With 4 bases clipped from V and 7 bases from J, the junction kept 5 bases outside the gene matches. Germline V gene data show CDR1 as SGHDT and CDR2 as YYEEEE.

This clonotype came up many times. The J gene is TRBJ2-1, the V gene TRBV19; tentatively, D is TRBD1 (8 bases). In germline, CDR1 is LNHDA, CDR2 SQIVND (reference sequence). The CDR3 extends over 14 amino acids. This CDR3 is CASRGLAGDHEQFF. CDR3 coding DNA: TGTGCAAGCAGGGGGCTGGCGGGAGATCATGAGCAGTTCTTC.

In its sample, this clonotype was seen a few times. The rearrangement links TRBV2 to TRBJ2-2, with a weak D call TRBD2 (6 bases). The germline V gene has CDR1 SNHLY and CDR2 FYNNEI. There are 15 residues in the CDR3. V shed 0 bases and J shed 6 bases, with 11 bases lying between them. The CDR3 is CASSEALGSSGELFF. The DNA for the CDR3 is TGTGCCAGCAGTGAAGCGCTCGGGAGTTCCGGGGAGCTGTTTTTT.

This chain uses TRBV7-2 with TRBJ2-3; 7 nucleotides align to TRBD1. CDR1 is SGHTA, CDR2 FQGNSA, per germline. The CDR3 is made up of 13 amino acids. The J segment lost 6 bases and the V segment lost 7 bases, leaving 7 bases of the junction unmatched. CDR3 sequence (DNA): TGTGCCAGCAACCCTGGGACAGTTGATACGCAGTATTTT. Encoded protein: CASNPGTVDTQYF.

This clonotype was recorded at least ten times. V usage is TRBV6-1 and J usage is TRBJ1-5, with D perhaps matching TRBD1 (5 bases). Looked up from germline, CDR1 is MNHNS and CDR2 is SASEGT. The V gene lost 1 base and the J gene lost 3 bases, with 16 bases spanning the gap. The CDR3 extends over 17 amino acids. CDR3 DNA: TGTGCCAGCAGTGAAGGGATGCCCAGGGTGAACAATCAGCCCCAGCATTTT. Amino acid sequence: CASSEGMPRVNNQPQHF.

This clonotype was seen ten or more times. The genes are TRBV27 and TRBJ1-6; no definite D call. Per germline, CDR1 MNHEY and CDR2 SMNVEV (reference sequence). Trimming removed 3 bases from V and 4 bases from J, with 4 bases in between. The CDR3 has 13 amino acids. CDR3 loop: CASSFGYNSPLHF. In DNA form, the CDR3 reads TGTGCCAGCAGTTTTGGATATAATTCACCCCTCCACTTT.

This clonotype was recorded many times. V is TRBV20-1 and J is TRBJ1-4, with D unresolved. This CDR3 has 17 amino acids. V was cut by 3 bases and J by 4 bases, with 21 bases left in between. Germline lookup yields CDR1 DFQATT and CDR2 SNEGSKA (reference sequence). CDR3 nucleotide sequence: TGCAGTGCTAGCCTAGACAATGCGCCGTTGAATAATGAAAAACTGTTTTTT. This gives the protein CSASLDNAPLNNEKLFF.

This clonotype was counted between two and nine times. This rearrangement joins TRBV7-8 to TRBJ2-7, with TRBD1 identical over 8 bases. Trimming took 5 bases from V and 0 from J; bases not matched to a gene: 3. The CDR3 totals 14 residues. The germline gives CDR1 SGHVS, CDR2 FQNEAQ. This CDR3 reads CASSRTGSSYEQYV. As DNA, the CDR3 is TGTGCCAGCAGCCGGACAGGGAGCTCCTACGAGCAGTACGTC.

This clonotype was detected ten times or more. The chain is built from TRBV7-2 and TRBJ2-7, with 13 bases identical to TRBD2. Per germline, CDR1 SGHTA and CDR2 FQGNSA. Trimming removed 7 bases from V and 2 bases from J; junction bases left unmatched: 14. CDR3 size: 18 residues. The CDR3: CASNKPGLAGRRTYEQYF. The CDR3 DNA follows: TGTGCCAGCAACAAACCGGGACTAGCGGGACGCAGGACCTACGAGCAGTACTTC.

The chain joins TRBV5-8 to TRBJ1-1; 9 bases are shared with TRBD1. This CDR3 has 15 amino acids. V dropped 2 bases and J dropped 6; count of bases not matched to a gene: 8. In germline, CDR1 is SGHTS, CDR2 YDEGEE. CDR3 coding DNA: TGTGCCAGCAGCTTCCCACAGGACAGGGGACCTGAAGCTTTCTTT. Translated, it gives CASSFPQDRGPEAFF. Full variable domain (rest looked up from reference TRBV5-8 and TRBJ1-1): EAGVTQSPTHLIKTRGQQATLRCSPISGHTSVYWYQQALGLGLQFLLWYDEGEERNRGNFPPRFSGRQFPNYSSELNVNALELEDSALYLCASSFPQDRGPEAFFGQGTRLTVV.

The CDR3, as DNA: TGTGCCAGCAGCAACCGGGACAGGGGGCGTGAGGTTCTGGCCAAAAACATTCAGTACTTC. Amino acid sequence: CASSNRDRGREVLAKNIQYF. The chain recombines TRBV7-9 with TRBJ2-4; TRBD1 matches at 12 bases. Unmatched junction bases numbered 15, after V lost 5 bases and J lost 1 base. CDR1 is SEHNR and CDR2 is FQNEAQ in the germline V gene (reference sequence). The CDR3 sequence is 20 residues long.

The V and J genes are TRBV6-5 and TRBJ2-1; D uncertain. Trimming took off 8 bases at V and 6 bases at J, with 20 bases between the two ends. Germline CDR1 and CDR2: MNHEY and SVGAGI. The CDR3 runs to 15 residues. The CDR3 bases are TGTGCCAGCCTCTCTTTAGCCTCGGGCTCCAATGAGCAGTTCTTC. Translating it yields CASLSLASGSNEQFF.

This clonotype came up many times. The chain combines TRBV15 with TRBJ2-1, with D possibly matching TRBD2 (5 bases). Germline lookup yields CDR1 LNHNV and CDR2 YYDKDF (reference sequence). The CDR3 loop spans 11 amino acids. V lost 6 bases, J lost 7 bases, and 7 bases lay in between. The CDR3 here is CATRRDNEQFF. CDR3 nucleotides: TGTGCCACCAGGAGGGATAATGAGCAGTTCTTC.

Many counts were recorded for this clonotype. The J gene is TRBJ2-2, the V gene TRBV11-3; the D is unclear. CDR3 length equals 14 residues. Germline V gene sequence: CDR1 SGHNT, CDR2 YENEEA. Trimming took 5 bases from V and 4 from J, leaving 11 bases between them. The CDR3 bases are TGTGCCAGCAGCCCATCTTGGGCCACCGGGGAGCTGTTTTTT. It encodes CASSPSWATGELFF.

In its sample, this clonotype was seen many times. The CDR3 nucleotides read TGTGCCATCACCCCGGGACAGGGGCTTAATGAGCAGTTCTTC. Residues: CAITPGQGLNEQFF. The J gene is TRBJ2-1, the V gene TRBV10-3; 10 bases map to TRBD1. Trimming cost V 7 bases and J 7 bases; bases outside gene matches: 7. CDR3 size: 14 residues. Germline V gene lookup returns CDR1 ENHRY and CDR2 SYGVKD.

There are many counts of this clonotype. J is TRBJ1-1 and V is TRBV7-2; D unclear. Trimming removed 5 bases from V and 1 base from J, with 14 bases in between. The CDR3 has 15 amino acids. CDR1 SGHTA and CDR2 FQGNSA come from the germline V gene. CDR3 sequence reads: CASSPRKSPNTEAFF. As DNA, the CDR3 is TGTGCCAGCAGCCCAAGGAAGTCGCCGAACACTGAAGCTTTCTTT.

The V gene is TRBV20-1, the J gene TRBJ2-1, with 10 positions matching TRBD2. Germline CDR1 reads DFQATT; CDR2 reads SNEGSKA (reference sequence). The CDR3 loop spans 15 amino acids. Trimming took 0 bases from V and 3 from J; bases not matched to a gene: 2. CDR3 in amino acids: CSARELAGLYNEQFF. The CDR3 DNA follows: TGCAGTGCTAGAGAACTAGCGGGACTCTACAATGAGCAGTTCTTC.

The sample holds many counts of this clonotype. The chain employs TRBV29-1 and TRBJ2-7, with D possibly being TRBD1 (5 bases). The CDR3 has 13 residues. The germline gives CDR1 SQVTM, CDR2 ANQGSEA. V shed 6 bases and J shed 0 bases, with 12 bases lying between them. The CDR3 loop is CSVEQTDSYEQYF. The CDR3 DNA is TGCAGCGTGGAACAGACAGACTCCTACGAGCAGTACTTC.

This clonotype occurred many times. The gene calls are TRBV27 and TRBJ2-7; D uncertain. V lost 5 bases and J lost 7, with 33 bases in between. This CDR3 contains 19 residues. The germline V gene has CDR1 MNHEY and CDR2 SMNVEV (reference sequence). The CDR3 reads CASSDPAPPHERPVGEQYV. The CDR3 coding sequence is TGTGCCAGCAGTGACCCCGCTCCCCCCCATGAGAGACCGGTGGGGGAGCAGTACGTC.

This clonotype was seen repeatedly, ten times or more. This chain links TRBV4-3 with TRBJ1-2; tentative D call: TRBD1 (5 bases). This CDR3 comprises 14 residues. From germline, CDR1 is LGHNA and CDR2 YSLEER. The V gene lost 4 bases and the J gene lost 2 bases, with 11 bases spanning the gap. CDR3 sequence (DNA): TGCGCCAGCAGCCCAGCGACAGAGAACTATGGCTACACCTTC. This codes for CASSPATENYGYTF.

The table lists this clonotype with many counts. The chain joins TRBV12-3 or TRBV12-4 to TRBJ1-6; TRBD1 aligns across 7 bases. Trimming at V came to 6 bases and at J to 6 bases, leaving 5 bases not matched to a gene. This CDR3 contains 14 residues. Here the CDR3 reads CASSFGDSNSPLHF. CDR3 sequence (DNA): TGTGCCAGCAGCTTCGGGGACAGTAATTCACCCCTCCACTTT.

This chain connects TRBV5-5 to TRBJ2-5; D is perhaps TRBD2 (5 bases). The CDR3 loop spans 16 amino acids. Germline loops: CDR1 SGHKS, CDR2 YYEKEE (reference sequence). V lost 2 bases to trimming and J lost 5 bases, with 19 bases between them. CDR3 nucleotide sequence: TGTGCCAGCAGCTTTGGACTGCCGGGTGGGCAGGAGACCCAGTACTTC. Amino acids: CASSFGLPGGQETQYF. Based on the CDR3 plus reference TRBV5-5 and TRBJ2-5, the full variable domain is DAGVTQSPTHLIKTRGQQVTLRCSPISGHKSVSWYQQVLGQGPQFIFQYYEKEERGRGNFPDRFSARQFPNYSSELNVNALLLGDSALYLCASSFGLPGGQETQYFGPGTRLLVL.

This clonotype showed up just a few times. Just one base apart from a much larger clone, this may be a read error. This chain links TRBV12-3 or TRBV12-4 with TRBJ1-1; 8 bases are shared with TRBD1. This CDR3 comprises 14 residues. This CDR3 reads CANSFGQGATEAFF. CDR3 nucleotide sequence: TGTGCCAACAGTTTTGGTCAGGGGGCGACTGAAGCTTTCTTT.

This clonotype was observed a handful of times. The CDR3 DNA reads as TGTGCCACGGGACGACAGGGAGAGAGAGGTCTTGAGCAGTTCTTC. This gives the protein CATGRQGERGLEQFF. This chain uses TRBV24-1 with TRBJ2-1; 7 bases line up with TRBD1. Germline values: CDR1 KGHDR, CDR2 SFDVKD. Trimming removed 10 bases from V and 9 bases from J; junction bases left unmatched: 17. The CDR3 consists of 15 residues.

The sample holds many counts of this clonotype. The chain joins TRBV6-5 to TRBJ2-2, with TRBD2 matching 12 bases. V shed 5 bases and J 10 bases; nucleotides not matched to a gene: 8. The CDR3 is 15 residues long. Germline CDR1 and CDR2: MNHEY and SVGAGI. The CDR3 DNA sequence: TGTGCCAGCAGTCCTCTAGCGGGAGGGCCCGAGGAGCTGTTTTTT. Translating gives CASSPLAGGPEELFF.

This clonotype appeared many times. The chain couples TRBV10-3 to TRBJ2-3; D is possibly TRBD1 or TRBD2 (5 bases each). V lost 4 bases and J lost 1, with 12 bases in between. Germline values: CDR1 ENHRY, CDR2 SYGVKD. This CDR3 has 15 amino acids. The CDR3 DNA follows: TGTGCCATCAGTGGGGACCTAAAGGGCACAGATACGCAGTATTTT. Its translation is CAISGDLKGTDTQYF.

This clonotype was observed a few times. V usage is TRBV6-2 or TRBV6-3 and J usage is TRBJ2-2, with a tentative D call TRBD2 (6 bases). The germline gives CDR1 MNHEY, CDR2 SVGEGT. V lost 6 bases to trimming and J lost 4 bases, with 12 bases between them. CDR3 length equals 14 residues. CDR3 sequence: CASRPDYTTGELFF. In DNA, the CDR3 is TGTGCCAGCAGGCCGGACTACACCACCGGGGAGCTGTTTTTT.